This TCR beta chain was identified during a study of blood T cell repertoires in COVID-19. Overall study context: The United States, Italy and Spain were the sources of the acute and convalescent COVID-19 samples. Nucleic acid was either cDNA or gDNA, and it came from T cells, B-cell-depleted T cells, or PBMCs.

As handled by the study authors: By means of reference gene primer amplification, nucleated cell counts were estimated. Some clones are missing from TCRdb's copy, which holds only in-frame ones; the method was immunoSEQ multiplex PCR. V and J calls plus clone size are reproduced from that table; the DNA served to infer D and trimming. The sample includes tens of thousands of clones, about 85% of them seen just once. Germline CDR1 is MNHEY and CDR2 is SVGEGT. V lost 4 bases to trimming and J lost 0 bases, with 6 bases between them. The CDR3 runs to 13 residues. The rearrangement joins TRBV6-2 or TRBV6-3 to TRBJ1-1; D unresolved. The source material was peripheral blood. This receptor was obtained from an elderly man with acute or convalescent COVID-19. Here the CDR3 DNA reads TGTGCCAGCAGTTTTCTAGTGAACACTGAAGCTTTCTTT. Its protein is CASSFLVNTEAFF.